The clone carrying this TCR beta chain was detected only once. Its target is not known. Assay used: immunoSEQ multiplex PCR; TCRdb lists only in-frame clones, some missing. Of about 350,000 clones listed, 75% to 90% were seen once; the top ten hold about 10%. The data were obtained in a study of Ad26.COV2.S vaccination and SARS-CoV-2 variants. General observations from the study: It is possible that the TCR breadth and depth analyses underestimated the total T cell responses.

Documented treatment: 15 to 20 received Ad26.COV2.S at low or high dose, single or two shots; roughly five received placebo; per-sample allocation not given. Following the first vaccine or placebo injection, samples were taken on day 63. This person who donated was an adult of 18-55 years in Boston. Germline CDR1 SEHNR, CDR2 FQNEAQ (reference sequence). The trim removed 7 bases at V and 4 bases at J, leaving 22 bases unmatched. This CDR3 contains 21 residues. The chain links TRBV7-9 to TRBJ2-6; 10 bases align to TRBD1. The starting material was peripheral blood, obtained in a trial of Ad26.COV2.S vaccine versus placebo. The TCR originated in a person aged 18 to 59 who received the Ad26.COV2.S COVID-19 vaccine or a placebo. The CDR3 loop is CASTRNYREPGQGMGANVLTF. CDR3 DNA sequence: TGTGCCAGCACCCGAAATTACAGGGAACCGGGACAGGGGATGGGGGCCAACGTCCTGACTTTC.